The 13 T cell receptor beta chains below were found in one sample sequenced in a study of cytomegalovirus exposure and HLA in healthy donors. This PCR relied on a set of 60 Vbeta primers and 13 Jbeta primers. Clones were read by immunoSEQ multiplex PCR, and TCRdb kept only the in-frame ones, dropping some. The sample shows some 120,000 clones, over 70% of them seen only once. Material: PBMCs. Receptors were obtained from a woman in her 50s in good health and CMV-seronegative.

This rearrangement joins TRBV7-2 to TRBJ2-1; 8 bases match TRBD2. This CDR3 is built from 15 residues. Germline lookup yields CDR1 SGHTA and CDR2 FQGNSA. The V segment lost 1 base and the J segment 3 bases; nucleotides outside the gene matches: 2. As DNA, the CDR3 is TGTGCCAGCAGCTTAGTCAGCGGGAGCTACAATGAGCAGTTCTTC. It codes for CASSLVSGSYNEQFF.

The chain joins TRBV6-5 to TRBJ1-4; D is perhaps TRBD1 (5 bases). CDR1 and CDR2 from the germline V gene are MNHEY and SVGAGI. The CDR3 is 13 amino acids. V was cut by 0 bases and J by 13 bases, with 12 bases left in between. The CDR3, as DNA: TGTGCCAGCAGTTACTCGAACGGGGGATTACTGTTTTTT. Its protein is CASSYSNGGLLFF.

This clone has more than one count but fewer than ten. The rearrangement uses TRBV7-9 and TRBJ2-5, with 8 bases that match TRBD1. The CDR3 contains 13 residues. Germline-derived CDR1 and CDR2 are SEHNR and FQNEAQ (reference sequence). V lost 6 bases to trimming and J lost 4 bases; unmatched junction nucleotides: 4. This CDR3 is CASSPTGGETQYF. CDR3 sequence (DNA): TGTGCCAGCAGTCCTACAGGGGGAGAGACCCAGTACTTC.

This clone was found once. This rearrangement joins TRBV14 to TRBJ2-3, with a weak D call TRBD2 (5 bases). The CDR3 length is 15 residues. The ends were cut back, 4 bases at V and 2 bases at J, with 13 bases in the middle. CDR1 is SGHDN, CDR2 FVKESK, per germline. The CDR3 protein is CASSRAGLVTDTQYF. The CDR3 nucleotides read TGTGCCAGCAGCCGTGCTGGACTTGTCACAGATACGCAGTATTTT. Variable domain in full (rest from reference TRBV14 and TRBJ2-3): EAGVTQFPSHSVIEKGQTVTLRCDPISGHDNLYWYRRVMGKEIKFLLHFVKESKQDESGMPNNRFLAERTGGTYSTLKVQPAELEDSGVYFCASSRAGLVTDTQYFGPGTRLTVL.

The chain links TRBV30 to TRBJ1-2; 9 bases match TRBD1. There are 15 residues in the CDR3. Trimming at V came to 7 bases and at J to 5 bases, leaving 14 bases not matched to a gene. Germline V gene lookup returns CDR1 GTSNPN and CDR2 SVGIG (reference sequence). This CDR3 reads CASTRLTGGGYGYTF. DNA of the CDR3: TGTGCCTCGACCCGGCTGACAGGGGGGGGATATGGCTACACCTTC.

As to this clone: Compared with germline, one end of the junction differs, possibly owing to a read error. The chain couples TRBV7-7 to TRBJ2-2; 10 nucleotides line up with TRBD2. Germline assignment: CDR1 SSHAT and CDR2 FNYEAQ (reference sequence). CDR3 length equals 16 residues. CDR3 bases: TGTGCTAGCAGCTTCTACCTAGCGGGAGAAGGTGGGGAGCTGTTTTTT. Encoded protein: CASSFYLAGEGGELFF. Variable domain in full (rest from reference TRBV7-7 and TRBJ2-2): GAGVSQSPRYKVTKRGQDVTLRCDPISSHATLYWYQQALGQGPEFLTYFNYEAQPDKSGLPSDRFSAERPEGSISTLTIQRTEQRDSAMYRCASSFYLAGEGGELFFGEGSRLTVL.

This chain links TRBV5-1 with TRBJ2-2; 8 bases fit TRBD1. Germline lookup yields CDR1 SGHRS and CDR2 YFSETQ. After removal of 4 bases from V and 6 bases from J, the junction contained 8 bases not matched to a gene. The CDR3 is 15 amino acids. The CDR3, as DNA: TGCGCCAGCAGCGCTCGACAGGGGCTCCCCGGGGAGCTGTTTTTT. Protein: CASSARQGLPGELFF.

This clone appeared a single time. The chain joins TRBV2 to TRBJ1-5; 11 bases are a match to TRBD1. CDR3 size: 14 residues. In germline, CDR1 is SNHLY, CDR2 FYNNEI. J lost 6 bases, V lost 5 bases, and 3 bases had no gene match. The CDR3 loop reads CASSLGQGAQPQHF. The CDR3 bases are TGTGCCAGCAGTTTAGGACAGGGGGCTCAGCCCCAGCATTTT.

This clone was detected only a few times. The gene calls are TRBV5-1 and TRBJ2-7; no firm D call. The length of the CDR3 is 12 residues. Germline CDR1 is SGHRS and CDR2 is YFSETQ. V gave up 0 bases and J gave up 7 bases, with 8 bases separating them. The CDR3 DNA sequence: TGCGCCAGCAGCTTGGACACCTTGGAGCAGTACTTC. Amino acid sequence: CASSLDTLEQYF.

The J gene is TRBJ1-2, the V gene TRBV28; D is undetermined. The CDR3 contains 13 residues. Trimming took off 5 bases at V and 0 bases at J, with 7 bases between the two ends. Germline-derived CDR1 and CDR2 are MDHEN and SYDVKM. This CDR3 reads CASSPRTNYGYTF. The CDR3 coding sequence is TGTGCCAGCAGTCCGAGGACTAACTATGGCTACACCTTC.

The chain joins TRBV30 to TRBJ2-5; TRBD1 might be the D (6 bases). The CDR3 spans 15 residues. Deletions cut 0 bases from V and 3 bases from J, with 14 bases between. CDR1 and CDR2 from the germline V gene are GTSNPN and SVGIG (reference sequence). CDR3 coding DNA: TGTGCCTGGAGTGTAGGGGTAGGACAGAAAGAGACCCAGTACTTC. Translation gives CAWSVGVGQKETQYF.

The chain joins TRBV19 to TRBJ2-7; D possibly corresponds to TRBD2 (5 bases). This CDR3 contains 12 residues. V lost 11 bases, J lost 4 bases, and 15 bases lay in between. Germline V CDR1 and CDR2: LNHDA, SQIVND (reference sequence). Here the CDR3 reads CASHALDYEQYF. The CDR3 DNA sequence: TGTGCCTCCCATGCACTAGATTACGAGCAGTACTTC.

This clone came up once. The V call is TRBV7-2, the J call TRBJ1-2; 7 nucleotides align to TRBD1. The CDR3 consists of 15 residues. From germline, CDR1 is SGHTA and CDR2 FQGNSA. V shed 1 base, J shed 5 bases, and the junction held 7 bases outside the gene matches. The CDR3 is CASSLEGTALYGYTF. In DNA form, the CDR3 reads TGTGCCAGCAGCTTAGAGGGGACAGCCTTATATGGCTACACCTTC. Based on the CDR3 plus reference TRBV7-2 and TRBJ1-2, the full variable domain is GAGVSQSPSNKVTEKGKDVELRCDPISGHTALYWYRQSLGQGLEFLIYFQGNSAPDKSGLPSDRFSAERTGGSVSTLTIQRTQQEDSAVYLCASSLEGTALYGYTFGSGTRLTVV.